One TCR beta chain is described in this entry. Germline V gene data show CDR1 as MNHEY and CDR2 as SVGEGT. CDR3 size: 16 residues. The V segment lost 6 bases and the J segment 4 bases; nucleotides outside the gene matches: 6. The sample belongs to a study of blood T cell repertoires in COVID-19. Study-wide background: PBMCs, B-cell-depleted T cells, or T cells provided the cDNA or gDNA that made up the material.

Clones were sequenced by immunoSEQ multiplex PCR, and TCRdb holds only the in-frame ones, with some missing. The data hold 7,500 to 10,000 clones, with roughly nine tenths observed a single time. The source of this sequence is a man aged 55 to 70 with acute or convalescent COVID-19. The source material was peripheral blood. The chain carries TRBV6-2 or TRBV6-3 and TRBJ2-3; 14 positions match TRBD2. The CDR3 DNA reads as TGTGCCAGCAGCCCTAGACTAGCGGGGGGGCCAGATACGCAGTATTTT. It yields the protein CASSPRLAGGPDTQYF.